This T cell receptor beta chain was obtained from a study of OX40 agonist ivuxolimab in advanced cancers. Study results and caveats: There were also nonresponders showing low normalized T-cell clonal expansion.

V was shortened by 4 bases and J by 0 bases, with 11 bases between the two germline ends. The germline V gene encodes CDR1 SGHNT and CDR2 YYREEE (reference sequence). The CDR3 spans 16 residues. There are a few counts of this clone. The antigen remains undetermined. Autoimmune disease history or systemic immunosuppression meant exclusion. The protocol was immunoSEQ multiplex PCR, while the TCRdb copy is restricted to in-frame clones and leaves out a portion. The data show approximately 71,000 clones, roughly 84% seen once. This chain joins TRBV5-4 and TRBJ1-6, with a weak D call TRBD1 (6 bases). The sequenced sample was CD4+ or CD8+ T cells sorted from blood, obtained in a trial of the OX40 agonist ivuxolimab. The TCR comes from an adult with an advanced solid tumor such as melanoma, head and neck, liver or kidney cancer. The CDR3 nucleotides read TGTGCCAGCAGCCGGGGGCTGAGCTCCTATAATTCACCCCTCCACTTT. Residues: CASSRGLSSYNSPLHF.